Each of the 4 T cell receptor beta chains below was sequenced from the same sample in a study of shared clonotypes between healthy human individuals. Sequenced by immunoSEQ multiplex PCR; TCRdb stores in-frame clones only, minus some. In the table there are about 680,000 clones, approximately 90% of which are singletons. Naive-designated CD8 cells lacked CD45RO, were positively enriched for CCR7, and omitted terminally differentiated effector memory CD45RA+ cells. Input material: naive CD8+ T cells sorted from blood. The receptors originated from a man aged 25-40 years in good health.

The chain recombines TRBV27 with TRBJ2-7; maybe TRBD1 (5 bases). The germline V gene encodes CDR1 MNHEY and CDR2 SMNVEV (reference sequence). V was pared by 5 bases and J by 3 bases, with 11 bases between. The CDR3 loop spans 13 amino acids. The CDR3 spells CASSPSRVYEQYF. CDR3 nucleotides: TGTGCCAGCAGTCCCTCCAGGGTCTACGAGCAGTACTTC.

The chain is built from TRBV7-2 and TRBJ1-2; unclear D gene. CDR1 is SGHTA and CDR2 is FQGNSA in the germline V gene. Trimming cost V 0 bases and J 4 bases, with 12 bases left between them. The CDR3 loop spans 15 amino acids. The CDR3 region is CASSLAPGSVYGYTF. CDR3 DNA sequence: TGTGCCAGCAGCTTAGCCCCGGGGTCCGTCTATGGCTACACCTTC.

This clone appeared a single time. V and J are TRBV15 and TRBJ1-5; D call uncertain. V lost 4 bases, J lost 7 bases, and 11 bases lay in between. CDR3 size: 13 residues. Looked up from germline, CDR1 is LNHNV and CDR2 is YYDKDF (reference sequence). The chain's CDR3 is CATSISGRQPQHF. The CDR3 nucleotides read TGTGCCACCAGCATCAGCGGAAGGCAGCCCCAGCATTTT.

The CDR3 bases are TGTGCCAGCAGCTCCCGGACTAGCGGGAGTGGGGATGAGCAGTTCTTC. Translated, it gives CASSSRTSGSGDEQFF. The rearrangement joins TRBV5-4 to TRBJ2-1; the match to TRBD2 covers 13 bases. Per the germline V gene, CDR1 is SGHNT and CDR2 is YYREEE (reference sequence). V trimming: 3 bases; J trimming: 8 bases; junction bases outside the gene matches: 8. The CDR3 runs to 16 residues.